This T cell receptor (beta chain) comes out of a study of T cell responses to AZD1222 COVID-19 vaccine. Concerning this clone itself: Its antigen is as yet unknown.

The assay was immunoSEQ multiplex PCR, and TCRdb's table has in-frame clones only and misses some. Among around 220,000 clones, 90% to 95% were seen once, and the ten largest hold 1.5% to 2%. There are 14 residues in the CDR3. V lost 2 bases to trimming and J lost 2 bases, with 9 bases between them. CDR1 and CDR2 (germline): SEHNR, FQNEAQ (reference sequence). Findings and caveats of the study: Spike was spanned by vaccine-associated CD4 TCRs, with dominance at 160-218 and 743-854.

This rearrangement joins TRBV7-9 to TRBJ2-5; D remains ambiguous. Sequencing was performed on peripheral blood, taken 28 days after the second dose of the MenACWY control vaccine. This TCR was sampled from an adult who received the MenACWY meningococcal vaccine as a control. The CDR3 sequence: CASSLRETQETQYF. In DNA form, the CDR3 reads TGTGCCAGCAGCTTACGAGAGACACAAGAGACCCAGTACTTC.